This TCR beta chain was observed in a study of Tregs in tolerant kidney transplant recipients. Points from the study as a whole: The small number of patients limits these findings pending further validation. Biological reproducibility was not directly addressed, but technical replication error appeared minimal. Tregs expanded with activated donor B cells seemed most donor-specific.

The CDR3 totals 16 residues. Per germline, CDR1 MNHNY and CDR2 SVGAGI (reference sequence). V was shortened by 6 bases and J by 1 base, with 18 bases between the two germline ends. The method was immunoSEQ multiplex PCR; TCRdb's version includes in-frame clones alone and lacks a portion of them. Here the sample spans roughly 69,000 clones, nearly 98% being singletons. Unstimulated Tregs (CD4+CD25+CD127-) and CD4+CD25- non-Tregs were sorted from PBMCs. Concerning this clone: Its antigen remains unknown.

This TCR was sampled from a human donor who received a combined kidney and bone marrow transplant. This specimen consisted of Tregs from blood, obtained before the transplant. The chain is built from TRBV6-6 and TRBJ1-2; the D gene is possibly TRBD1 (6 bases). The CDR3 DNA sequence: TGTGCCAGCAGCCCGCCCCCAGGGGAGGGTAACTATGGCTACACCTTC. Amino acid sequence: CASSPPPGEGNYGYTF.